This T cell receptor (beta chain) was captured by sequencing in a study of blood T cell repertoires in COVID-19. On the study more broadly: COVID-19 samples collected from the United States, Italy and Spain covered acute and convalescent phases. Sample material is recorded as cDNA or gDNA derived from T cells, B-cell-depleted T cells, or PBMCs.

In Seattle, patients joined the study during active infection and were tracked longitudinally. Study processing details: Estimated nucleated cell counts came from reference gene primer amplification. The assay was immunoSEQ multiplex PCR, and TCRdb's table has in-frame clones only and misses some. V, J and clone size are those of that table, while D and trimming were read from the DNA. The sample shows tens of thousands of clones, 80% to 90% of them seen only once. The V gene end was trimmed by 5 bases and the J gene end by 3 bases; junction bases not matched to a gene: 7. There are 15 residues in the CDR3. Germline V gives CDR1 SGHTA, CDR2 FQGNSA.

This sequence was found in a woman aged 55-69 years with COVID-19, enrolled during active disease. The chain is built from TRBV7-2 and TRBJ2-5; 9 nucleotides line up with TRBD2. Sequencing input: peripheral blood. This CDR3 is CASSPMTSGKETQYF. CDR3 DNA sequence: TGTGCCAGCAGCCCGATGACTAGCGGTAAAGAGACCCAGTACTTC.